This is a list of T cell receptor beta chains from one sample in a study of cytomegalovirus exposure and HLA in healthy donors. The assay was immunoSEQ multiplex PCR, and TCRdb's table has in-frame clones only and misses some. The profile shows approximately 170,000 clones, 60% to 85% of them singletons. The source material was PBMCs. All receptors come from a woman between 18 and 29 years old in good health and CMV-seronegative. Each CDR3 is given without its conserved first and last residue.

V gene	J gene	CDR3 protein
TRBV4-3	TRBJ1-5	ASSQERGYYQPQH
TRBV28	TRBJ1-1	ASSPGVRGNTEAF
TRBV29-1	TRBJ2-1	SVTSGGYNEQF
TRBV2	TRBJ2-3	ASNKQGSSTDTQY
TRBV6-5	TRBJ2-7	ASSLTGRDYEQY
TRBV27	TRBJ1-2	ASSFYRLGGYT
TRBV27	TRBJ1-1	ASSRGGLNTEAF
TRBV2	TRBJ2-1	ASSKLDSPNEQF
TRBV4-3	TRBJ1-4	ASSQDKASPGATNEKLF
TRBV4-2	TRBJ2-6	ASSQDAGAGANVLT
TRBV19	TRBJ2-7	ASSIRGQGTYEQY
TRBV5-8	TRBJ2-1	ASSASSGGGYNEQF
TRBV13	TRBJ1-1	ASSLAGVGTEAF
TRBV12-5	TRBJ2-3	ASGLRGGNTDTQY
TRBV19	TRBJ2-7	ASSRRDKYEQY
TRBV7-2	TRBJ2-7	ASSQTSGRAYEQY
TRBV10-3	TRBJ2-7	AISELSGYEQY
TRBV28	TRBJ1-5	ASSPDRGPFYSNQPQH
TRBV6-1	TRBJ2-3	ASSEIAGGTDTQY
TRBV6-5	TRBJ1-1	ASSYGGPNTEAF
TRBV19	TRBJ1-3	ASSRQGRDSSGNTIY
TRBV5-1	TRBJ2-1	ASSLGTTNEQF
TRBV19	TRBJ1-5	ASTLSAGGGNQPQH
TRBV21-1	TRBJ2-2	ASTRTDRVYTGELF
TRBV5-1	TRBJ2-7	ASSLKGVNEQY
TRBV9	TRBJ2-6	ASSVGPAGGVASSGANVLT
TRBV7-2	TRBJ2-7	ASSLAGTETYEQY
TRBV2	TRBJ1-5	ASSYQLNQPQH
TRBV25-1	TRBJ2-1	ASSEGLAGKSSYNEQF
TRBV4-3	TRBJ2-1	ASSQVSRSSVLSGEQF
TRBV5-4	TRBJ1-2	ASSLADRPQYGYT
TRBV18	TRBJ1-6	ASSPNPGSSYNSPLH
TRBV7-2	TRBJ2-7	ASSLGTGYEQY
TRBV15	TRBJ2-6	ATSRSESGANVLT
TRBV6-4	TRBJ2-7	ASSENPGQGYEQY
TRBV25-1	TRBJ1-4	ASSPSTGGGEKLF
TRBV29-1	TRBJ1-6	SVLERDNSPLH
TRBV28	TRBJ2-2	ASSQPDRGDTGELF
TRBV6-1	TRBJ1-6	ASSETQGSNSPLH
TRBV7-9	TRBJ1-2	ASSFDEGGYT
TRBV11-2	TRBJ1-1	ASSNLGTEAF
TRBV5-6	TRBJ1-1	ASSSGHLMNTEAF
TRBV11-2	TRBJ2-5	ASNQGRGETQY
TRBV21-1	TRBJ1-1	ASSVRRRNTEAF
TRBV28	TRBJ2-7	ASSSTGQIHEQY
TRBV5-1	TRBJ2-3	ASSLAAAGGTDTQY
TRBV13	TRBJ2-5	ASSPGLAGGPGETQY
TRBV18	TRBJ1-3	ASSPFKGLFSGNTIY
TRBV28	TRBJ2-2	ASSQTSGRTGELF
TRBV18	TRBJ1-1	ASSQIRDSRNTEAF
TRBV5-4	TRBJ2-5	ASSLSLAGGQETQY
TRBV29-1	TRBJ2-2	SVATRGTGELF
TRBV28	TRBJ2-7	ASSPPGLQSSYEQY
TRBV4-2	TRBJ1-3	ASSHSTGLDTIY